This T cell receptor (beta chain) originates from a study of siplizumab effects on memory and regulatory T cells. As regards this clone: Its target is not known.

Using immunoSEQ multiplex PCR, the repertoire was profiled, and TCRdb retains in-frame clones only, with some absent. The table lists about 100,000 clones, about 90% of them singletons. Trimming cost V 1 base and J 8 bases, with 14 bases left between them. The CDR3 sequence is 15 residues long. CDR1 and CDR2 from the germline V gene are SGHTA and FQGTGA. Study results and limitations: Few alloreactive clones mapped to unstimulated subsets. No functional test confirmed suppression by proliferating siplizumab-culture Tregs. Memory cells seemed less diverse than naive T cells, which seemed major alloresponse contributors. Relative to controls at roughly 28%, mappable alloreactive CD4+ clones exhibited a mean Treg-derived proportion of roughly 69% with siplizumab.

Material: CD4+ T cells sorted from blood. This receptor was obtained from a human donor in good health. Some clones in this sample may be carry-over from other donors' samples. The chain combines TRBV7-3 with TRBJ1-4; D unclear. The CDR3 sequence: CASSLSGGVGEKLFF. For the CDR3, the DNA is TGTGCCAGCAGCTTAAGCGGAGGCGTAGGAGAAAAACTGTTTTTT.